Listed here is a single T cell receptor (beta chain). This specimen belongs to a study of control samples from healthy donors and cancer patients. Trimming took off 7 bases at V and 3 bases at J, with 15 bases between the two ends. CDR3 length: 13 amino acids. Germline loops: CDR1 SQVTM, CDR2 ANQGSEA. Method: immunoSEQ multiplex PCR; TCRdb's copy keeps in-frame clones and lacks some. This table holds approximately 170,000 clones, just over 90% found once. The sample was blood. V and J are TRBV29-1 and TRBJ1-1; D may be TRBD1 (5 bases). The sequence derives from a man in his thirties or forties in good health. Here the CDR3 reads CSGRGRSDTEAFF. The CDR3, as DNA: TGCAGCGGAAGGGGACGGTCGGACACTGAAGCTTTCTTT.